These T cell receptor beta chains were read from a single sample in a study of cytomegalovirus exposure and HLA in healthy donors. Sequencing was performed with immunoSEQ multiplex PCR; in TCRdb, only in-frame clones are kept and a portion is missing. The sample table sets out 80,000 to 100,000 clones. The sequenced sample consisted of PBMCs. Source of these receptors: a man aged 45-65 years in good health and CMV-seronegative. Each CDR3 is given with its conserved first and last residue. The D gene is left open where the match is weak.

J | V | D | DNA | CDR3
TRBJ1-4 | TRBV6-5 | NA | TGTGCCAGCAAGATGACAGGAACTAATGAAAAACTGTTTTTT | CASKMTGTNEKLFF
TRBJ1-2 | TRBV28 | NA | TGTGCCAGCAGTTCCGGGACAAAACTTGGCTACACCTTC | CASSSGTKLGYTF
TRBJ2-2 | TRBV10-3 | TRBD2 | TGTGCCATCGCCGGACTAGCGGGGGGCACCGGGGAGCTGTTTTTT | CAIAGLAGGTGELFF
TRBJ2-3 | TRBV5-1 | NA | TGCGCCAGCAGCGCCAAAGAGACCAACTACACAGATACGCAGTATTTT | CASSAKETNYTDTQYF
TRBJ1-1 | TRBV28 | NA | TGTGCCAGCAGGCCAAACCGACAGCTGACTGAAGCTTTCTTT | CASRPNRQLTEAFF
TRBJ1-6 | TRBV19 | NA | TGTGCCAGTATGGAGGGCCCCTATAATTCACCCCTCCACTTT | CASMEGPYNSPLHF
TRBJ2-1 | TRBV7-3 | TRBD2 | TGTGCCAGCAGCTACTCGAGCGGGGTCCCCCTGTATGAGCAGTTCTTC | CASSYSSGVPLYEQFF
TRBJ1-3 | TRBV7-9 | TRBD1 | TGTGCCAGCAGCTCCCAAACCGGGGGACAGAGCTCTGGAAACACCATATATTTT | CASSSQTGGQSSGNTIYF
TRBJ2-7 | TRBV6-5 | NA | TGTGCCAGCAGTTACTCTTCCTTTTTCGAGCAGTACTTC | CASSYSSFFEQYF
TRBJ2-5 | TRBV11-2 | NA | TGTGCCAGCACCCCCGTGGAGGAGACCCAGTACTTC | CASTPVEETQYF
TRBJ1-2 | TRBV6-6 | NA | TGTGCCAGCAGTTCCTTGGGCGGCTACACCTTC | CASSSLGGYTF
TRBJ1-3 | TRBV19 | NA | TGTGGACTGGCCTCTGGAAACACCATATATTTT | CGLASGNTIYF
TRBJ1-1 | TRBV28 | TRBD1 | TGTGCCAGCAGTAGCGGACAGGGGAACACTGAAGCTTTCTTT | CASSSGQGNTEAFF
TRBJ2-7 | TRBV5-6 | TRBD1 | TGTGCCAGCAGCTGGATCGGACAGGGAGACGAGCAGTACTTC | CASSWIGQGDEQYF
TRBJ1-2 | TRBV18 | NA | TGTGCCAGCTCACCACCGTCGGGGACTAACTATGGCTACACCTTC | CASSPPSGTNYGYTF
TRBJ2-2 | TRBV9 | NA | TGTGCCAGCAGCGTAGGGGACACAGGGCCCGGGGAGCTGTTTTTT | CASSVGDTGPGELFF
TRBJ1-5 | TRBV6-1 | TRBD1 | TGTGCCAGCAGTGAAGCGACAGGGATCCATCAGCCCCAGCATTTT | CASSEATGIHQPQHF
TRBJ1-1 | TRBV19 | NA | TGTGCCAGTAGTATAGCCCCTAGTGCTGAAGCTTTCTTT | CASSIAPSAEAFF
TRBJ2-5 | TRBV4-2 | TRBD2 | TGTGCCAGCAGCCAAGATGGCGGGGGGGAAGAGACCCAGTACTTC | CASSQDGGGEETQYF
TRBJ2-3 | TRBV5-8 | NA | TGTGCCAGCAGCAGCGGAGCAGCCTCAATGACAGATACGCAGTATTTT | CASSSGAASMTDTQYF